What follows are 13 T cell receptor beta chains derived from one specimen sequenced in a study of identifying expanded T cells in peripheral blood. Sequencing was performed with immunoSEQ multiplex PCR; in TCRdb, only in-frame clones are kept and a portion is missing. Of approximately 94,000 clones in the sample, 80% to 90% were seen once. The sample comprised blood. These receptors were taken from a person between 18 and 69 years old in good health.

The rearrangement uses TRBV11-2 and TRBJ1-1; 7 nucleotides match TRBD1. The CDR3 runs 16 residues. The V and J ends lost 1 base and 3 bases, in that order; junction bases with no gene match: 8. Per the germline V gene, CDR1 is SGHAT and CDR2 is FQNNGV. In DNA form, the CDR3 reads TGTGCCAGCAGCTTAGGCTACGACAGGGAGGACACTGAAGCTTTCTTT. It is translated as CASSLGYDREDTEAFF.

CDR3 bases: TGTGCCAGCAGTGAGCAGGACACTTATAATTCACCCCTCCACTTT. Protein sequence: CASSEQDTYNSPLHF. The chain is built from TRBV2 and TRBJ1-6; maybe TRBD1 (5 bases). The CDR3 loop spans 15 amino acids. CDR1 is SNHLY and CDR2 is FYNNEI in the germline V gene. V dropped 3 bases and J dropped 4 bases, with 10 bases sitting between them.

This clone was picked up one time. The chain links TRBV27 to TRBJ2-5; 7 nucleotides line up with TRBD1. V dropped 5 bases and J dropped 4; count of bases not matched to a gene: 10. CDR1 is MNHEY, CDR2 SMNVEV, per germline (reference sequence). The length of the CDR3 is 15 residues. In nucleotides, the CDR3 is TGTGCCAGCAGTACCGCCCCTACAGGGGCAGAGACCCAGTACTTC. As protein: CASSTAPTGAETQYF.

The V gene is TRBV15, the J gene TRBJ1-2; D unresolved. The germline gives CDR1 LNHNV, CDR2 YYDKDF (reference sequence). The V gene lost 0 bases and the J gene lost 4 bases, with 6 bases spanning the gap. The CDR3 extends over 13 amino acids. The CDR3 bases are TGTGCCACCAGCAGAGATCGGGGCTATGGCTACACCTTC. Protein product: CATSRDRGYGYTF.

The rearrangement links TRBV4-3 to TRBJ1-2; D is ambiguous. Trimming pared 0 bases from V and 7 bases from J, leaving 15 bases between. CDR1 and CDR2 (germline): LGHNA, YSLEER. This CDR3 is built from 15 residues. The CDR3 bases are TGCGCCAGCAGCCAAGATCGGTGGGGTAACAGTGGCTACACCTTC. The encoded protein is CASSQDRWGNSGYTF.

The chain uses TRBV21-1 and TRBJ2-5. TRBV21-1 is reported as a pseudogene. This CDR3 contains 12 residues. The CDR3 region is CASSKGIGTQYF. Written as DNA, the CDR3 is TGTGCCAGCAGCAAAGGGATAGGGACCCAGTACTTC.

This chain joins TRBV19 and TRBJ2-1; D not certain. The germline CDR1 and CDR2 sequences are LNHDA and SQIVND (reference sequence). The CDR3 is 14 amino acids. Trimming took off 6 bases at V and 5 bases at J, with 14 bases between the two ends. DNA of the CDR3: TGTGCCAGTAGATTACAGAGTAGGAACAATGAGCAGTTCTTC. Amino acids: CASRLQSRNNEQFF.

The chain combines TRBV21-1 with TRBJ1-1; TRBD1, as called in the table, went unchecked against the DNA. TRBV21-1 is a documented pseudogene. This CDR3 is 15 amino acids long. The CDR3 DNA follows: TGTGCCAGCAGCAAAGAGACAGGGGGCAGAACTGAAGCTTTCTTT. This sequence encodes CASSKETGGRTEAFF.

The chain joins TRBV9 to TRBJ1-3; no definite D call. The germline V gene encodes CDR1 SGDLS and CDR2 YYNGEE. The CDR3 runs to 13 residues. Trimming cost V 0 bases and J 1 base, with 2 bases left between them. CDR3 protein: CASSVDSGNTIYF. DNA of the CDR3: TGTGCCAGCAGCGTAGATTCTGGAAACACCATATATTTT.

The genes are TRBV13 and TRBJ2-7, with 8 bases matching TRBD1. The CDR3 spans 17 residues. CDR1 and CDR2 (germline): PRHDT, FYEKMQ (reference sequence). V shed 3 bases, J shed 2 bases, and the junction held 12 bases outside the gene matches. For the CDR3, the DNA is TGTGCCAGCAGCTTTATCTACCCGGGACAGGAAGCCTACGAGCAGTACTTC. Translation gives CASSFIYPGQEAYEQYF.

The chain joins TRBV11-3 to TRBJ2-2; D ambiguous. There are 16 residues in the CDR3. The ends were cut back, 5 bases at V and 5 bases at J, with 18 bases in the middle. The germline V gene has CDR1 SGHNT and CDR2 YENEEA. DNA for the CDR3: TGTGCCAGCAGCCCCGGAACCCGCATAGGGACCGGGGAGCTGTTTTTT. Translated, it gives CASSPGTRIGTGELFF.

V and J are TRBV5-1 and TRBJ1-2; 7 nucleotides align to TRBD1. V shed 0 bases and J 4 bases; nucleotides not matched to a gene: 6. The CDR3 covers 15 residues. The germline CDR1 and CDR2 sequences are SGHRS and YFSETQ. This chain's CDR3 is CASSLGGQERYGYTF. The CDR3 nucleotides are TGCGCCAGCAGCTTGGGAGGACAGGAGCGCTATGGCTACACCTTC.

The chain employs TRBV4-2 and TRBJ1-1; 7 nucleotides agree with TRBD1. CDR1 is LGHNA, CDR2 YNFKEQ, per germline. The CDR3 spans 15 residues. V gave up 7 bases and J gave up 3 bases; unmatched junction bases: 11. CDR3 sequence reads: CASIILRQGDTEAFF. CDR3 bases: TGTGCCAGCATCATATTACGTCAGGGGGACACTGAAGCTTTCTTT.